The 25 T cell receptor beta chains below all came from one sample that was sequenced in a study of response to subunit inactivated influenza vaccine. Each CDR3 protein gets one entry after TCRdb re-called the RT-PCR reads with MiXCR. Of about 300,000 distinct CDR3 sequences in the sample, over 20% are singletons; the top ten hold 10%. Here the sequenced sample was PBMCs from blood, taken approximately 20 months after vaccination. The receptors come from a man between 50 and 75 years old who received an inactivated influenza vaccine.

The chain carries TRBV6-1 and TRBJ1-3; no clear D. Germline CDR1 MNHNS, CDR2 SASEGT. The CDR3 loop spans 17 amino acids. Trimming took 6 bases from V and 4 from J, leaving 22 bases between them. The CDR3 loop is CASRARGRSGGGNTIYF. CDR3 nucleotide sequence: TGTGCCAGCAGAGCGAGAGGGAGGAGCGGCGGAGGAAACACCATATATTTT.

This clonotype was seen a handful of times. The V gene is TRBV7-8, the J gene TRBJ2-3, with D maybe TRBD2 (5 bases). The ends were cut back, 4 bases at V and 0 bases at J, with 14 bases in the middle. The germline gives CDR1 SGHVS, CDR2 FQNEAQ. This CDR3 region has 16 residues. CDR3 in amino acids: CASSSGGRASTDTQYF. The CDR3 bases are TGTGCCAGCAGCTCGGGTGGGCGGGCAAGCACAGATACGCAGTATTTT. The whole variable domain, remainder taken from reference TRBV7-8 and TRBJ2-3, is GAGVSQSPRYKVAKRGQDVALRCDPISGHVSLFWYQQALGQGPEFLTYFQNEAQLDKSGLPSDRFFAERPEGSVSTLKIQRTQQEDSAVYLCASSSGGRASTDTQYFGPGTRLTVL.

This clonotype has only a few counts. CDR3 protein: CASSGVEGSPYQETQYF. The CDR3 region has the DNA TGTGCCAGCAGCGGAGTGGAGGGGTCTCCGTACCAAGAGACCCAGTACTTC. The V gene is TRBV7-9, the J gene TRBJ2-5, with a weak D call TRBD2 (6 bases). Germline V gene lookup returns CDR1 SEHNR and CDR2 FQNEAQ (reference sequence). V was shortened by 5 bases and J by 0 bases, with 19 bases between the two germline ends. The CDR3 extends over 17 amino acids.

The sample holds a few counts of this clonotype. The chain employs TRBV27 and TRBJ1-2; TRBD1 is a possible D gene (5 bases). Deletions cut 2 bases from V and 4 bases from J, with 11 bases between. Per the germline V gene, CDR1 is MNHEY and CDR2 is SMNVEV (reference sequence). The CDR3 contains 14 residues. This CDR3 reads CASSLGGDGYGYTF. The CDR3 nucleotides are TGTGCCAGCAGTTTAGGGGGGGATGGCTATGGCTACACCTTC.

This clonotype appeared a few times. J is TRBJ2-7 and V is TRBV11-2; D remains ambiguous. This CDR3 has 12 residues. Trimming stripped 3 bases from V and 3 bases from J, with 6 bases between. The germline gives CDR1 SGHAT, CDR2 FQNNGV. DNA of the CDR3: TGTGCCAGCAGCTTCGATCTCTACGAGCAGTACTTC. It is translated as CASSFDLYEQYF.

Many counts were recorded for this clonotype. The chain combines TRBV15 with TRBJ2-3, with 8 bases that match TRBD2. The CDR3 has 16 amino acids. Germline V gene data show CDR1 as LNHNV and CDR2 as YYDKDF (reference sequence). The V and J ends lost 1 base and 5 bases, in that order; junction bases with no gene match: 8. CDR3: CATSRAQREWVDTQYF. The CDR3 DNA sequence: TGTGCCACCAGCAGAGCCCAGCGGGAGTGGGTAGATACGCAGTATTTT. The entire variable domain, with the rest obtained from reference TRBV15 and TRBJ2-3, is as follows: DAMVIQNPRYQVTQFGKPVTLSCSQTLNHNVMYWYQQKSSQAPKLLFHYYDKDFNNEADTPDNFQSRRPNTSFCFLDIRSPGLGDTAMYLCATSRAQREWVDTQYFGPGTRLTVL.

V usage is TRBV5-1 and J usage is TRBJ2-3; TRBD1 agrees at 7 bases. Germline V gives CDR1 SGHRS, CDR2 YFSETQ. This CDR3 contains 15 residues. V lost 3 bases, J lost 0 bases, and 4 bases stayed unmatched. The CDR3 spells CASSSKTGSTDTQYF. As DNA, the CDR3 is TGCGCCAGCAGCTCCAAGACAGGGAGCACAGATACGCAGTATTTT.

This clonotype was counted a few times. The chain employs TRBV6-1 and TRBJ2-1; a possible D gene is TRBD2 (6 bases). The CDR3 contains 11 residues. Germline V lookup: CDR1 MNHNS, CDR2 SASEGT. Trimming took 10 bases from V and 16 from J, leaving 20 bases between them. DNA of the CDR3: TGTGCCACATCACAGAGGGGACTTGCCTTCTTC. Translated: CATSQRGLAFF.

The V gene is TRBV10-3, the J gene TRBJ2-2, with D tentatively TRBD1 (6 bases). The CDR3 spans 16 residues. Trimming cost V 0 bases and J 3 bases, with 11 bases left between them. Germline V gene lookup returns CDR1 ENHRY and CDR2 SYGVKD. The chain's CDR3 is CAISESRTVYTGELFF. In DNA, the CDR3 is TGTGCCATCAGTGAGTCCCGGACAGTTTACACCGGGGAGCTGTTTTTT.

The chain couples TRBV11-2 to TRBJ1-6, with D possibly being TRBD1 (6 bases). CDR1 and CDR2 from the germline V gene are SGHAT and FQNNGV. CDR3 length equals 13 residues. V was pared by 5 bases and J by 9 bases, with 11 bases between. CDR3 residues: CASSPEGGSPLHF. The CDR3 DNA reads TGTGCCAGCAGCCCGGAGGGGGGTTCACCCCTCCACTTT. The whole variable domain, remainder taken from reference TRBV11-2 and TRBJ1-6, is EAGVAQSPRYKIIEKRQSVAFWCNPISGHATLYWYQQILGQGPKLLIQFQNNGVVDDSQLPKDRFSAERLKGVDSTLKIQPAKLEDSAVYLCASSPEGGSPLHFGNGTRLTVT.

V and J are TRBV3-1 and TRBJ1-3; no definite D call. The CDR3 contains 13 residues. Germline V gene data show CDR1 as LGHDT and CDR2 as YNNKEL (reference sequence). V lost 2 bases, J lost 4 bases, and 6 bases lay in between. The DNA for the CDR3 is TGTGCCAGCAGCCAACCGAACGGAAACACCATATATTTT. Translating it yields CASSQPNGNTIYF.

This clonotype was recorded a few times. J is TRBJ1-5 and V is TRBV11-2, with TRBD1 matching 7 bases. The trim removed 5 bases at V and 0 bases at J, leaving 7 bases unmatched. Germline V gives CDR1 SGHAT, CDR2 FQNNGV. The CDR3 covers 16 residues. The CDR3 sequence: CASSAGTAFSNQPQHF. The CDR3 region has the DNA TGTGCCAGCAGCGCAGGGACAGCTTTTAGCAATCAGCCCCAGCATTTT. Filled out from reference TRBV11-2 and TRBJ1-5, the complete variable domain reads EAGVAQSPRYKIIEKRQSVAFWCNPISGHATLYWYQQILGQGPKLLIQFQNNGVVDDSQLPKDRFSAERLKGVDSTLKIQPAKLEDSAVYLCASSAGTAFSNQPQHFGDGTRLSIL.

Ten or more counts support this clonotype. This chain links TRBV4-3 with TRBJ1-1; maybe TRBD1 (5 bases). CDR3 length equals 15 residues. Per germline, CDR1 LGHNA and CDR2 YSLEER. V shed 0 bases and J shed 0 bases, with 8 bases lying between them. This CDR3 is CASSQETALNTEAFF. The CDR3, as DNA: TGCGCCAGCAGCCAAGAGACAGCGTTGAACACTGAAGCTTTCTTT.

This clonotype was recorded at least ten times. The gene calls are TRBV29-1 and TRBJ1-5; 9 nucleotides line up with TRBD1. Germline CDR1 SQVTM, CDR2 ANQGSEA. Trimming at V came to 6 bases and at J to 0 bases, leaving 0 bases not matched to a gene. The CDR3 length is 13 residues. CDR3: CSVQGASNQPQHF. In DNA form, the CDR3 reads TGCAGCGTACAGGGGGCTAGCAATCAGCCCCAGCATTTT.

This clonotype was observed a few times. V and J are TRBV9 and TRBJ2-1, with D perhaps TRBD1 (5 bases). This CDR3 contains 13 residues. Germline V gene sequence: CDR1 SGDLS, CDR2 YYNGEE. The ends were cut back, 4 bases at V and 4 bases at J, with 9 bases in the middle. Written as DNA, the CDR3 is TGTGCCAGCAGCCCCAGGGTATACAATGAGCAGTTCTTC. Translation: CASSPRVYNEQFF.

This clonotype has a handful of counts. CDR3 amino acids: CASSQLTGLVNYGYTF. For the CDR3, the DNA is TGTGCCAGCAGCCAGCTGACAGGGCTTGTTAACTATGGCTACACCTTC. The chain uses TRBV2 and TRBJ1-2, with TRBD1 matching over 7 bases. Germline-derived CDR1 and CDR2 are SNHLY and FYNNEI. The CDR3 sequence is 16 residues long. After removal of 6 bases from V and 1 base from J, the junction contained 11 bases not matched to a gene.

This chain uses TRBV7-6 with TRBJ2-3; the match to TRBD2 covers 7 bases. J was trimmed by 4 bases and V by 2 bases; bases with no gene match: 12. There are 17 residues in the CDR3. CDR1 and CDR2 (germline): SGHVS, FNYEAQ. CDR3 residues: CASSLLGGSNVPDTQYF. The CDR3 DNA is TGTGCCAGCAGCTTACTTGGCGGGAGCAATGTCCCAGATACGCAGTATTTT.

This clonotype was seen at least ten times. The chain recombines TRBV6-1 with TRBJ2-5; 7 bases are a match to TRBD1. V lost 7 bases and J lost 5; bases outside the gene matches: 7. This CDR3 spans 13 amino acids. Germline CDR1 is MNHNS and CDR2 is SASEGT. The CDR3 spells CASISQGTETQYF. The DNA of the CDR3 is TGTGCCAGCATATCACAGGGGACGGAGACCCAGTACTTC.

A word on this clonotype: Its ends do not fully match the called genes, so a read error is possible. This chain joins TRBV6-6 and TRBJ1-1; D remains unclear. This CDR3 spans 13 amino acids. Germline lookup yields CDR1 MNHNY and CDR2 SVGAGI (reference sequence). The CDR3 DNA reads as TGTGCCAGCAATTACAAAGTGGACACTGAAGCTTTCTTT. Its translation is CASNYKVDTEAFF.

CDR3 loop: CASSQVSEDTQYF. CDR3 nucleotides: TGCGCCAGCAGCCAAGTAAGCGAGGATACGCAGTATTTT. The chain carries TRBV4-1 and TRBJ2-3; D call uncertain. Germline CDR1 reads MGHRA; CDR2 reads YSYEKL. V was pared by 1 base and J by 6 bases, with 8 bases between. The CDR3 is made up of 13 amino acids.

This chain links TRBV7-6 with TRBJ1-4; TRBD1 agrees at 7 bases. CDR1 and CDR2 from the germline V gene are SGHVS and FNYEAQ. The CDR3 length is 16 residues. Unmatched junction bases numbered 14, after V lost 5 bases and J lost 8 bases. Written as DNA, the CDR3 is TGTGCCAGCAGCCCCCCGACAGGGAGCAGGTTGGAAAAACTGTTTTTT. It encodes CASSPPTGSRLEKLFF.

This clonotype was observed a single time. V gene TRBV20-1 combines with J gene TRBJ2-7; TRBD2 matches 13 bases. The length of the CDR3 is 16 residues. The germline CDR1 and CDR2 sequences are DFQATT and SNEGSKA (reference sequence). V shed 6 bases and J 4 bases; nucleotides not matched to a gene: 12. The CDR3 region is CSAHGGLAGVEYEQYF. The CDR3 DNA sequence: TGCAGTGCCCACGGCGGACTAGCGGGAGTAGAATACGAGCAGTACTTC.

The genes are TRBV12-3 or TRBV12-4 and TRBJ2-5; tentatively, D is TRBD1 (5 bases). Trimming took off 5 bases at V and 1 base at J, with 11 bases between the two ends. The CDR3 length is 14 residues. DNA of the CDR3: TGTGCCAGCAGTAGGGCAGGGTTCCAAGAGACCCAGTACTTC. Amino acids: CASSRAGFQETQYF.

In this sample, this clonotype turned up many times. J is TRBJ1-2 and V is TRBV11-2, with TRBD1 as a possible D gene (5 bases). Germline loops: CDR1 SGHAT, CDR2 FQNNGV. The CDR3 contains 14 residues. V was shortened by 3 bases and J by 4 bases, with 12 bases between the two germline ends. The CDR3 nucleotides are TGTGCCAGCAGCTTGGGGGGGACCGGCTATGGCTACACCTTC. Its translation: CASSLGGTGYGYTF.

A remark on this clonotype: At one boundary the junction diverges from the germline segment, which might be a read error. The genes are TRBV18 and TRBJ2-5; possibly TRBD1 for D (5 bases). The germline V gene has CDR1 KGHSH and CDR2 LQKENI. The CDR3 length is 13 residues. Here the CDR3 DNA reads TGTGACAGCTCACCAAAGGGGAAAGAGACCCAGTACTTC. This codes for CDSSPKGKETQYF. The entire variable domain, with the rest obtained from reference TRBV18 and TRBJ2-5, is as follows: NAGVMQNPRHLVRRRGQEARLRCSPMKGHSHVYWYRQLPEEGLKFMVYLQKENIIDESGMPKERFSAEFPKEGPSILRIQQVVRGDSAAYFCDSSPKGKETQYFGPGTRLLVL.